Each of the 11 T cell receptor beta chains below was sequenced from the same sample in a study of response to subunit inactivated influenza vaccine (dated by TCRdb to 2016 to 2018). Library construction relied on RT-PCR. The sequencer listed for this sample is Illumina HiSeq 2500. TCRdb reanalyzed the raw reads on its own, using fastp at Q25 for trimming and MiXCR for clone calling, and kept in-frame beta chains. Rows with a matching CDR3 protein are joined into one entry that keeps the most common DNA and genes. For this sample there are 300,000 to 350,000 distinct CDR3 sequences; roughly 22% appear just once. Together, the top ten hold about 9.4% of the sample. The sequencing used PBMCs from blood, collected 21 months after vaccination. The receptors originated from a man aged 45 to 70 who received an inactivated influenza vaccine. Donor details come from another sample of the same person, matched by shared clones.

The chain recombines TRBV6-1 with TRBJ1-1; the match to TRBD1 covers 8 bases. The CDR3 extends over 17 amino acids. V was clipped by 6 bases and J by 0 bases; unmatched bases: 12. Germline CDR1 MNHNS, CDR2 SASEGT. CDR3 nucleotides: TGTGCCAGCAGATTCGGACAGGGCCTGCTAATGAACACTGAAGCTTTCTTT. Translated: CASRFGQGLLMNTEAFF.

The chain recombines TRBV18 with TRBJ1-1; D gene ambiguous. V lost 3 bases and J 0 bases, leaving 11 bases between the germline ends. This CDR3 spans 15 amino acids. The germline gives CDR1 KGHSH, CDR2 LQKENI. This CDR3 reads CASSPSANMNTEAFF. The CDR3 DNA is TGTGCCAGCTCACCGTCGGCGAACATGAACACTGAAGCTTTCTTT.

CDR3 coding DNA: TGTGCCAGCAGCTTTCCGGGGGCCTACACCATATATTTT. This gives the protein CASSFPGAYTIYF. This chain links TRBV5-4 with TRBJ1-3; possible D gene TRBD1, 6 bases. Germline CDR1 reads SGHNT; CDR2 reads YYREEE (reference sequence). The germline V and J ends were trimmed by 2 bases and 8 bases, with 11 bases remaining between them. The length of the CDR3 is 13 residues.

This sequence joins TRBV9 and TRBJ1-1; D call uncertain. This CDR3 spans 14 amino acids. V was trimmed by 3 bases and J by 5 bases, leaving 14 bases between them. Germline lookup yields CDR1 SGDLS and CDR2 YYNGEE. CDR3 protein: CASSAQWRGTEAFF. The CDR3 DNA is TGTGCCAGCAGCGCCCAGTGGAGAGGGACTGAAGCTTTCTTT. Full variable domain (missing parts from reference TRBV9 and TRBJ1-1): DSGVTQTPKHLITATGQRVTLRCSPRSGDLSVYWYQQSLDQGLQFLIQYYNGEERAKGNILERFSAQQFPDLHSELNLSSLELGDSALYFCASSAQWRGTEAFFGQGTRLTVV.

V and J are TRBV5-4 and TRBJ2-1, with 10 nucleotides matching TRBD2. J was trimmed by 7 bases and V by 4 bases; bases with no gene match: 11. The CDR3 loop spans 16 amino acids. The germline CDR1 and CDR2 sequences are SGHNT and YYREEE (reference sequence). In DNA form, the CDR3 reads TGTGCCAGCAGCCCATGGGGGCTAGCGGGAGTGAATGAGCAGTTCTTC. Encoded protein: CASSPWGLAGVNEQFF.

V gene TRBV5-6 combines with J gene TRBJ2-4; possibly TRBD1 for D (6 bases). The ends were cut back, 3 bases at V and 7 bases at J, with 14 bases in the middle. Germline loops: CDR1 SGHDT, CDR2 YYEEEE. The CDR3 is 14 amino acids. CDR3: CASSSAGTSNIQYF. The CDR3 bases are TGTGCCAGCAGCTCCGCAGGGACAAGTAACATTCAGTACTTC. The full variable domain, completed using reference TRBV5-6 and TRBJ2-4, is DAGVTQSPTHLIKTRGQQVTLRCSPKSGHDTVSWYQQALGQGPQFIFQYYEEEERQRGNFPDRFSGHQFPNYSSELNVNALLLGDSALYLCASSSAGTSNIQYFGAGTRLSVL.

In its sample, this clonotype was seen many times. The chain is built from TRBV6-1 and TRBJ1-5; D remains ambiguous. Trimming pared 7 bases from V and 6 bases from J, leaving 13 bases between. The CDR3 loop spans 13 amino acids. The germline CDR1 and CDR2 sequences are MNHNS and SASEGT. This CDR3 is CASTETLSQPQHF. The CDR3 nucleotides read TGTGCCAGCACGGAGACTCTCTCTCAGCCCCAGCATTTT.

This clonotype came up a few times. The rearrangement uses TRBV12-3 or TRBV12-4 and TRBJ1-2, with TRBD1 as a possible D gene (6 bases). The CDR3 is 16 residues long. With 3 bases removed from V and 1 base from J, the gap between germline ends came to 15 bases. CDR3 DNA sequence: TGTGCCAGCAGTTTTACCAGGGGCTGGGGTAACTATGGCTACACCTTC. Translating gives CASSFTRGWGNYGYTF.

The CDR3 reads CSASSQGSYNSPLHF. The CDR3 DNA follows: TGCAGTGCTAGTTCTCAGGGCTCCTATAATTCACCCCTCCACTTT. V gene TRBV20-1 combines with J gene TRBJ1-6, with TRBD1 as a possible D gene (5 bases). The V and J ends lost 3 bases and 0 bases respectively, with 9 bases between them. The CDR3 extends over 15 amino acids. Germline values: CDR1 DFQATT, CDR2 SNEGSKA (reference sequence).

This clonotype was picked up many times. The CDR3 coding sequence is TGTGCCAGCAGTTCGACAGGGGGCAGGACTGAAGCTTTCTTT. Translation gives CASSSTGGRTEAFF. The V call is TRBV12-3 or TRBV12-4, the J call TRBJ1-1, with 10 bases fitting TRBD1. With V trimmed by 4 bases and J by 5 bases, 4 bases remained unmatched. This CDR3 is 14 amino acids long.

This clonotype has only a few counts. The V and J genes are TRBV20-1 and TRBJ1-1; 9 bases fit TRBD1. Germline lookup yields CDR1 DFQATT and CDR2 SNEGSKA (reference sequence). J lost 3 bases, V lost 2 bases, and 1 base had no gene match. This CDR3 contains 13 residues. In nucleotides, the CDR3 is TGCAGTGCTAGACGGGACAGGGACACTGAAGCTTTCTTT. It codes for CSARRDRDTEAFF.